This TCR beta chain was sequenced during a study of response to subunit inactivated influenza vaccine (dated by TCRdb to 2016 to 2019). At the level of the whole study: Deep quantitative T cell receptor repertoire profiling was used in the study to track responses to a trivalent subunit inactivated influenza vaccine. Results and caveats for the whole study, not just this receptor: It was suggested by the authors that each seasonal influenza vaccination may recruit only a limited number of new T cells.

Turning to this clonotype: What this receptor recognizes is not known. Base-call qualities are not available, and no considerably larger clone is one nucleotide away.

V is reduced by 4 bases and J by 6 bases, leaving a spacing of 10 bases between them. There are 13 amino acids in the CDR3, from cysteine to phenylalanine inclusive. Only CDR3 DNA is held: 39 bases, read in frame from base 1. CDR1 and CDR2 were assigned from the germline V gene as SGDLS and YYNGEE. The method behind the library was RT-PCR. Sequencing took place on an Illumina HiSeq 2500. TCRdb reprocessed the public reads (quality trimming at Q25 with fastp, clone calling with MiXCR) and kept in-frame beta chains. For every CDR3 protein sequence, its rows merge into one entry that carries the most common genes and DNA. The sample contains roughly 650,000 distinct CDR3 sequences, about 15% of them found a single time. The ten largest clones take up 11% of the sample.

Sequenced material: PBMCs from blood, taken 12 days after vaccination. The V and J genes are TRBV9 and TRBJ2-2; the D segment may tentatively be TRBD1 or TRBD2, each giving 5 matched bases. This receptor was identified in a man aged 45-65 years who received an inactivated influenza vaccine. Donor details come from another sample of the same person, matched by shared clones. Read as DNA, the sequence is TGTGCCAGCAGCAGGGACGTGGCCGGGGAGCTGTTTTTT. Its coded protein is CASSRDVAGELFF. The full variable domain, with segments outside the CDR3 supplied by the reference TRBV9 and TRBJ2-2 proteins, appears as DSGVTQTPKHLITATGQRVTLRCSPRSGDLSVYWYQQSLDQGLQFLIQYYNGEERAKGNILERFSAQQFPDLHSELNLSSLELGDSALYFCASSRDVAGELFFGEGSRLTVL.